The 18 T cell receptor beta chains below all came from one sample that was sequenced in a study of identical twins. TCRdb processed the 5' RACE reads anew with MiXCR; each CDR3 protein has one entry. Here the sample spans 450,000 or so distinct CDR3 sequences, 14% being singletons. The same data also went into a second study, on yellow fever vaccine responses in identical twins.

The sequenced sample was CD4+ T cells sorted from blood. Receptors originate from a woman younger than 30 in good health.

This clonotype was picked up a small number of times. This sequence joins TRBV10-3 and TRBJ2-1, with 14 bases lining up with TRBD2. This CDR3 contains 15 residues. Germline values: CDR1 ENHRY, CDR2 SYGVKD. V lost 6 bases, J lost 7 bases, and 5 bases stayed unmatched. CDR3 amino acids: CAISGTSGSGNEQFF. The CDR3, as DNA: TGTGCCATCAGCGGGACTAGCGGGAGCGGGAATGAGCAGTTCTTC.

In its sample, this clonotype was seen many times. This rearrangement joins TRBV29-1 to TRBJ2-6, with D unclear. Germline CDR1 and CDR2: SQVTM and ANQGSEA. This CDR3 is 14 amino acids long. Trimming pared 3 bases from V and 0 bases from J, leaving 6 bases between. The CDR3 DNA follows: TGCAGCGTTGACGGAGTCTCTGGGGCCAACGTCCTGACTTTC. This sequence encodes CSVDGVSGANVLTF.

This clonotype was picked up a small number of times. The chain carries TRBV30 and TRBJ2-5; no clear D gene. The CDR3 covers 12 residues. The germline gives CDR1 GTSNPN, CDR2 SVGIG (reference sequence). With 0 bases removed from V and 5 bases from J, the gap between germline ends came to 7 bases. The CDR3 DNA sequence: TGTGCCTGGAGTGTAAGGTTGGAGACCCAGTACTTC. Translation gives CAWSVRLETQYF.

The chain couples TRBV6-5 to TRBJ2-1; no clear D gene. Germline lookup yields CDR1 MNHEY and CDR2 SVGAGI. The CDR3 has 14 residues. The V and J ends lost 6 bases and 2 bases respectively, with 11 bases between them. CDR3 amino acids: CASSLDHAYNEQFF. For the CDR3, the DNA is TGTGCCAGCAGCTTAGACCATGCCTACAATGAGCAGTTCTTC.

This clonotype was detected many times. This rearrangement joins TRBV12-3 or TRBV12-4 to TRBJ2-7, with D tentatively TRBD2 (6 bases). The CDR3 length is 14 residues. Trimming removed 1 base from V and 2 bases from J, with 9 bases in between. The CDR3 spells CASSLGDLTYEQYF. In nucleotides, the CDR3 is TGTGCCAGCAGTTTAGGGGACTTAACCTACGAGCAGTACTTC.

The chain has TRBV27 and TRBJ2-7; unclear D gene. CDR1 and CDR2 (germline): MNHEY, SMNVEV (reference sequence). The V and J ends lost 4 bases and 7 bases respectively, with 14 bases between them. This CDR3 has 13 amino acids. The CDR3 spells CASSSIRGSEQYF. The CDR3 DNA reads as TGTGCCAGCAGTTCCATCCGTGGGTCTGAGCAGTACTTC.

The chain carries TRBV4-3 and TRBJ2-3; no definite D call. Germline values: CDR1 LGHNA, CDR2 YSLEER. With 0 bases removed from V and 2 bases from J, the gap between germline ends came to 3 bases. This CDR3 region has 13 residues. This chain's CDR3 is CASSQEITDTQYF. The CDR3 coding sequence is TGCGCCAGCAGCCAAGAGATCACAGATACGCAGTATTTT.

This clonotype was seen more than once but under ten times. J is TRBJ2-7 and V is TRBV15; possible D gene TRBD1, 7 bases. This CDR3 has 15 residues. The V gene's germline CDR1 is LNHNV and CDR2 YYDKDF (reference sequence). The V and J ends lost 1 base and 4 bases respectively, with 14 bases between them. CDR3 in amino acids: CATSRGDREVYEQYF. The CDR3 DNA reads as TGTGCCACCAGCAGAGGAGACAGGGAGGTGTACGAGCAGTACTTC.

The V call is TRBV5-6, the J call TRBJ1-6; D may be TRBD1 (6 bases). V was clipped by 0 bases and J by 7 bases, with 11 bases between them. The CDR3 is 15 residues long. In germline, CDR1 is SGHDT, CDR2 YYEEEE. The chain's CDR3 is CASSLGSGDNSPLHF. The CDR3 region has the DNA TGTGCCAGCAGCTTGGGTTCAGGGGACAATTCACCCCTCCACTTT.

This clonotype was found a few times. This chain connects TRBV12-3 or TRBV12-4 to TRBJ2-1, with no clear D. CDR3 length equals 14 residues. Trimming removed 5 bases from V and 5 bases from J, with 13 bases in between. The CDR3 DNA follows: TGTGCCAGCAGTAGGTGGGGAAATGACAATGAGCAGTTCTTC. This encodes CASSRWGNDNEQFF.

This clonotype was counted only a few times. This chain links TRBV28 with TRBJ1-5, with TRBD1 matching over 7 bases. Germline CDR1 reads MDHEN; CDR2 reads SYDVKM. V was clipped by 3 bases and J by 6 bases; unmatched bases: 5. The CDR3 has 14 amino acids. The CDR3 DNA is TGTGCCAGCAGTTTCAGGGGGAACGGTCAGCCCCAGCATTTT. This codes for CASSFRGNGQPQHF.

The CDR3 here is CASSVVPGEPGEQYF. The CDR3 DNA sequence: TGTGCCAGCAGCGTAGTTCCGGGGGAACCCGGCGAGCAGTACTTC. The V and J genes are TRBV9 and TRBJ2-7; a possible D gene is TRBD2 (6 bases). V was clipped by 0 bases and J by 6 bases, with 16 bases between them. This CDR3 is built from 15 residues. CDR1 is SGDLS, CDR2 YYNGEE, per germline.

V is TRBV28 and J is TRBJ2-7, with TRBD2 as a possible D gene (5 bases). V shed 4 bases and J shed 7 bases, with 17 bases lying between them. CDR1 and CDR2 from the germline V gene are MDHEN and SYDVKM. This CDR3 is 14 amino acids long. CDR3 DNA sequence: TGTGCCAGCAGTTCCCCTATACGGGGTCGGGAGCAGTACTTC. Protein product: CASSSPIRGREQYF.

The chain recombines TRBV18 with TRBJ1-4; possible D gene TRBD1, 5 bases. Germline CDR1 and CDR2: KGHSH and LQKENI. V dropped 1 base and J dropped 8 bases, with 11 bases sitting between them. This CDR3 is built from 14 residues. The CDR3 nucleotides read TGTGCCAGCTCACCACAGCAGTGGGGGGAAAAACTGTTTTTT. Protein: CASSPQQWGEKLFF.

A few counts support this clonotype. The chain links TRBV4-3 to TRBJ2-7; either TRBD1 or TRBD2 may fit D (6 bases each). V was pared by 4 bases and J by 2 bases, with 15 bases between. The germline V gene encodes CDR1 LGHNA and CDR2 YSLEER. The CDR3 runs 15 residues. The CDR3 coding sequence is TGCGCCAGCAGCCGCGGCTTCGGGGGCGCCTACGAGCAGTACTTC. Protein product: CASSRGFGGAYEQYF.

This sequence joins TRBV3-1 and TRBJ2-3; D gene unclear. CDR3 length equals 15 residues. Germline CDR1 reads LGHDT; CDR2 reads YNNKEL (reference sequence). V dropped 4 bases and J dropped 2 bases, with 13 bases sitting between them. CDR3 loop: CASSLRSQLTDTQYF. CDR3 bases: TGTGCCAGCAGCCTGCGCAGTCAACTCACAGATACGCAGTATTTT.

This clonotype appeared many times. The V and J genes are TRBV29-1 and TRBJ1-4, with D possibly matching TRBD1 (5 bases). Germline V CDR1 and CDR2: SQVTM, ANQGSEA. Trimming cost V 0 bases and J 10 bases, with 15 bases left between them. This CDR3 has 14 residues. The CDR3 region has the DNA TGCAGCGTTGAAGAAACCCTGGGACCCGGAAAACTGTTTTTT. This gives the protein CSVEETLGPGKLFF.

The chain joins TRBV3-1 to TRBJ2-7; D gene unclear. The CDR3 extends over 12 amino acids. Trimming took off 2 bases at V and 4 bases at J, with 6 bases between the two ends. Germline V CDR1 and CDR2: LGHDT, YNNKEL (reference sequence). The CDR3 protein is CASSQPGYEQYF. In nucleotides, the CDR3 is TGTGCCAGCAGCCAACCCGGGTACGAGCAGTACTTC.